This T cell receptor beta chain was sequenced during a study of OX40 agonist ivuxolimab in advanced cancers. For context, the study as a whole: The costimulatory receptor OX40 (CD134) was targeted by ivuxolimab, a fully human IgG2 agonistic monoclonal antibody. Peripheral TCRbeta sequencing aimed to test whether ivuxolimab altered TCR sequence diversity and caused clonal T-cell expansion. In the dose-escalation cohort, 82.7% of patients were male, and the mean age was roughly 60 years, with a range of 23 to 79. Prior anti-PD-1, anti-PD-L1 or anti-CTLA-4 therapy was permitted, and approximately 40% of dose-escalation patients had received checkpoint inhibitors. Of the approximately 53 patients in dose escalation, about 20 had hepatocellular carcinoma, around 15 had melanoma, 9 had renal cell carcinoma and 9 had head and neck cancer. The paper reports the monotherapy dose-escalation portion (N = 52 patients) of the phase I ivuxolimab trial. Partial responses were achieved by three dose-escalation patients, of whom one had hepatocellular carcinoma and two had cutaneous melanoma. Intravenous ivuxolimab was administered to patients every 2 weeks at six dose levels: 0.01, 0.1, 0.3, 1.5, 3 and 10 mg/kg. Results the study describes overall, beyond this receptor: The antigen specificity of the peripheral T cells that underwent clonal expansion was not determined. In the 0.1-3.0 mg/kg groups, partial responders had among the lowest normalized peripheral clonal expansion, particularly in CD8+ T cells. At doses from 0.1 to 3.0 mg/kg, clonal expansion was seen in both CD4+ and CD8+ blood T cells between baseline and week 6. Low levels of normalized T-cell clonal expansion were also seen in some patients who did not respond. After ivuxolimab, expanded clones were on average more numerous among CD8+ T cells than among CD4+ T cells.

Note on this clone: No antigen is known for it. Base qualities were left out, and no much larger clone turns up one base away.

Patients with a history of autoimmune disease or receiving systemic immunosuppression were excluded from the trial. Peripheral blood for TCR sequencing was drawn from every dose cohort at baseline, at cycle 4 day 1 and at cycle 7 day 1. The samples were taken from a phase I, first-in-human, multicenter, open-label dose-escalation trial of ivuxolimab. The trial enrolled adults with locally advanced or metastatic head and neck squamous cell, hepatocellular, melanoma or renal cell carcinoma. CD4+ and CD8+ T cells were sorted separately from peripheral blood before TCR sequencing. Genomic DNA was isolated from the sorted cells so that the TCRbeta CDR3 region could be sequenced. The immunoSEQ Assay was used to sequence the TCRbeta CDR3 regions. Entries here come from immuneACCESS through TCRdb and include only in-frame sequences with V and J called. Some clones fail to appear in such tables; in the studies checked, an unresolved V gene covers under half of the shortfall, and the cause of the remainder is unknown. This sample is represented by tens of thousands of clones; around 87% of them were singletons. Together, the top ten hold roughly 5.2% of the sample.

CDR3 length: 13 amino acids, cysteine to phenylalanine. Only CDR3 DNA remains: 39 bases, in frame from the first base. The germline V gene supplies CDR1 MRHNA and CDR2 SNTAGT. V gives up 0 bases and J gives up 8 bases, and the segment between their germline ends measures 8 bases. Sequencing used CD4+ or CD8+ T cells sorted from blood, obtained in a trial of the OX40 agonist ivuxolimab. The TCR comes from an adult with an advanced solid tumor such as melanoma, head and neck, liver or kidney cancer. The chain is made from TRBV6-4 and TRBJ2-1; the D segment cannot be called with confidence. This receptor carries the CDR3 CASSDSETHEQFF. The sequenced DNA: TGTGCCAGCAGTGACTCGGAAACCCATGAGCAGTTCTTC.